Listed below are T cell receptor beta chains from one sample, sequenced in a study of blood T cells in healthy people across ages. One entry per CDR3 protein, called by TCRdb with MiXCR from the 5' RACE reads. The sample carries about a million distinct CDR3 sequences, approximately 50% recorded once. The specimen sequenced was blood. The source of these receptors is an older woman in good health. The CDR3 runs from the conserved cysteine through the conserved F or W. Each record gives: CDR3 DNA, CDR3 protein, V gene, clone size, D gene, J gene. D genes are given only for firm matches. Clone size is shown for a subset of rows, as once, few, many or a class of expanded clone.

DNA: TGTGCCAGCAGTTACGCCCCCAGCGGGAGCTCCGCGCAGTATTTT
CDR3: CASSYAPSGSSAQYF
V: TRBV6-5
size: .
D: TRBD2
J: TRBJ2-3

DNA: TGCGCCAGCAGCCAGAGACTAGCGGGAGATTCCCCCTACGAGCAGTACTTC
CDR3: CASSQRLAGDSPYEQYF
V: TRBV4-1
size: many
D: TRBD2
J: TRBJ2-7

DNA: TGTGCCAGCAGTGGGGGCGTTGGGTATTCCAAAAACATTCAGTACTTC
CDR3: CASSGGVGYSKNIQYF
V: TRBV6-1
size: few
D: .
J: TRBJ2-4

DNA: TGTGCCAGCAGCCTTACAGGGAGTGCTGAAGCTTTCTTT
CDR3: CASSLTGSAEAFF
V: TRBV6-2/TRBV6-3
size: .
D: .
J: TRBJ1-1

DNA: TGCAGTGCCCTAGTGTCTAGCGGCTCCTACGAGCAGTACTTC
CDR3: CSALVSSGSYEQYF
V: TRBV20-1
size: .
D: TRBD2
J: TRBJ2-7

DNA: TGTGCCAGCAGTCGGAGACAGGGAGATACGCAGTATTTT
CDR3: CASSRRQGDTQYF
V: TRBV12-3/TRBV12-4
size: .
D: TRBD1
J: TRBJ2-3

DNA: TGTGCCAGCAGAAGGGCCACGGGAGGGTCCGCGTCCTACGAGCAGTACTTC
CDR3: CASRRATGGSASYEQYF
V: TRBV11-2
size: few
D: TRBD2
J: TRBJ2-7

DNA: TGTGCCAGCCATGCACTTAGCTACAATGAGCAGTTCTTC
CDR3: CASHALSYNEQFF
V: TRBV7-2
size: .
D: .
J: TRBJ2-1

DNA: TGTGCCAGCAGTTTCCCCGGCTCGTCCTACGAGCAGTACTTC
CDR3: CASSFPGSSYEQYF
V: TRBV28
size: few
D: .
J: TRBJ2-7

DNA: TGTGCCGGCAGCTTATCCGGACAGGGGATATACGAGCAGTACTTC
CDR3: CAGSLSGQGIYEQYF
V: TRBV7-2
size: .
D: TRBD1
J: TRBJ2-7

DNA: TGTGCCAGCAGTAGCCCGGGACTAGCGGGAGCCGAGCAGTACTTC
CDR3: CASSSPGLAGAEQYF
V: TRBV12-3/TRBV12-4
size: .
D: TRBD2
J: TRBJ2-7

DNA: TGTGCCAGCAGTTTATCTGCAGATACGCAGTATTTT
CDR3: CASSLSADTQYF
V: TRBV7-2
size: many
D: .
J: TRBJ2-3

DNA: TGTGCCAGCAGCTCCAATCAATTTTCGTCCGAGCAGTACTTC
CDR3: CASSSNQFSSEQYF
V: TRBV11-2
size: few
D: .
J: TRBJ2-7

DNA: TGTGCCAGCAGCTACGGACAGCACTACGAGCAGTACTTC
CDR3: CASSYGQHYEQYF
V: TRBV5-4
size: few
D: .
J: TRBJ2-7

DNA: TGCGCCAGCAGCCTAAGACAGGCCGGCGGCCCAATTTCTAGCACAGATACGCAGTATTTT
CDR3: CASSLRQAGGPISSTDTQYF
V: TRBV5-1
size: .
D: .
J: TRBJ2-3

DNA: TGTGCCATCAGTGACCCGGGACTAGCGGGAGACGAGCAGTACTTC
CDR3: CAISDPGLAGDEQYF
V: TRBV10-3
size: .
D: TRBD2
J: TRBJ2-7

DNA: TGTGCCAGCAGTTACGGTTGGGAGACCCAGTACTTC
CDR3: CASSYGWETQYF
V: TRBV6-6
size: few
D: .
J: TRBJ2-5

DNA: TGTGCCAGCAGTGAGCAAAGCCCAAGTGAGCAGTTCTTC
CDR3: CASSEQSPSEQFF
V: TRBV2
size: .
D: .
J: TRBJ2-1

DNA: TGCAGTGCTAGAGATCCGGCGGGACAGGGGGACGAGCAGTACTTC
CDR3: CSARDPAGQGDEQYF
V: TRBV20-1
size: .
D: TRBD1
J: TRBJ2-7

DNA: TGTGCCAGCAGCCACGCGACCTACGAGCAGTACTTC
CDR3: CASSHATYEQYF
V: TRBV3-1
size: .
D: .
J: TRBJ2-7

DNA: TGTGCCAGCAGCCTCATGGGGGGAACCTACGAGCAGTACTTC
CDR3: CASSLMGGTYEQYF
V: TRBV28
size: .
D: .
J: TRBJ2-7

DNA: TGTGCCGGCGGAACTAGCGGGAGGGCCTACTACGAGCAGTACTTC
CDR3: CAGGTSGRAYYEQYF
V: TRBV27
size: .
D: TRBD2
J: TRBJ2-7

DNA: TGCGCCAGCAGCCGTGAGGGAACTACGGGGGGAAAAAACATTCAGTACTTC
CDR3: CASSREGTTGGKNIQYF
V: TRBV4-1
size: .
D: TRBD2
J: TRBJ2-4

DNA: TGTGCCATCAGTGACCGGGGCGGAGAGCAGTACTTC
CDR3: CAISDRGGEQYF
V: TRBV10-3
size: .
D: .
J: TRBJ2-7

DNA: TGTGCCAGCAGCAAACCGGACACAGGTAGCAATCAGCCCCAGCATTTT
CDR3: CASSKPDTGSNQPQHF
V: TRBV21-1
size: once
D: .
J: TRBJ1-5

DNA: TGCAGTGCTATCCCGACAGGGAACTATGGCTACACCTTC
CDR3: CSAIPTGNYGYTF
V: TRBV20-1
size: .
D: TRBD1
J: TRBJ1-2

DNA: TGTGCCAGCAGCTCCCGACAGCTGAACACTGAAGCTTTCTTT
CDR3: CASSSRQLNTEAFF
V: TRBV7-6
size: .
D: .
J: TRBJ1-1

DNA: TGTGCCAGCTCACCAAAGGGCACCCTCTACGAGCAGTACTTC
CDR3: CASSPKGTLYEQYF
V: TRBV18
size: .
D: .
J: TRBJ2-7

DNA: TGTGCCAGCAGGCCGGGGAGCGGGAGGGCTGTTGAGCAGTTCTTC
CDR3: CASRPGSGRAVEQFF
V: TRBV28
size: .
D: TRBD2
J: TRBJ2-1

DNA: TGTGCCAGCAGTCCTTTAAACGGGGAGCTGTTTTTT
CDR3: CASSPLNGELFF
V: TRBV28
size: .
D: .
J: TRBJ2-2

DNA: TGTGCCAGCAAACCTAGCGGGAGGGCCGAAGAGCAGTACTTC
CDR3: CASKPSGRAEEQYF
V: TRBV18
size: .
D: TRBD2
J: TRBJ2-5

DNA: TGCAGTGCCCAGATCCCCGGGATCTCCTACGAGCAGTACTTC
CDR3: CSAQIPGISYEQYF
V: TRBV20-1
size: .
D: .
J: TRBJ2-7

DNA: TGCAGTGCTAGAGACCAATTGTCAGGGGCCTATGGCTACACCTTC
CDR3: CSARDQLSGAYGYTF
V: TRBV20-1
size: few
D: .
J: TRBJ1-2

DNA: TGCAGCGTTGAAGGGACTAGTCCCAGGGTGGATACGCAGTATTTT
CDR3: CSVEGTSPRVDTQYF
V: TRBV29-1
size: .
D: TRBD2
J: TRBJ2-3

DNA: TGTGCCAGCAGCCGTAATTCGGGGCGGGAAGCAGAGACCCAGTACTTC
CDR3: CASSRNSGREAETQYF
V: TRBV7-8
size: .
D: .
J: TRBJ2-5

DNA: TGTGCCAGCTCCCCTGCAGGGTTACAAGAGACCCAGTACTTC
CDR3: CASSPAGLQETQYF
V: TRBV2
size: few
D: .
J: TRBJ2-5

DNA: TGTGCCTGGAGTGTACGCCAAGGACAGACCACAGATACGCAGTATTTT
CDR3: CAWSVRQGQTTDTQYF
V: TRBV30
size: .
D: .
J: TRBJ2-3

DNA: TGCAGCGGGATCAAAGGAACCCCAACCTACAATGAGCAGTTCTTC
CDR3: CSGIKGTPTYNEQFF
V: TRBV29-1
size: .
D: .
J: TRBJ2-1

DNA: TGTGCCAGCAGCTTCGGACAGACTCACTACGAGCAGTACTTC
CDR3: CASSFGQTHYEQYF
V: TRBV5-6
size: few
D: .
J: TRBJ2-7

DNA: TGTGCCAGCAGCTTAGGGGGACATGCAGCGGAGACCCAGTACTTC
CDR3: CASSLGGHAAETQYF
V: TRBV7-9
size: .
D: .
J: TRBJ2-5

DNA: TGTGCCAGCAGTGCCACGCCCAATGAGCAGTACTTC
CDR3: CASSATPNEQYF
V: TRBV27
size: once
D: .
J: TRBJ2-7

DNA: TGTGCCAGCAGTTTACATGAACAAGAGACCCAGTACTTC
CDR3: CASSLHEQETQYF
V: TRBV12-3/TRBV12-4
size: .
D: .
J: TRBJ2-5

DNA: TGTGCCAGCAGCAAAAAGCGGGAGGGCGCCGGGGGCACAGATACGCAGTATTTT
CDR3: CASSKKREGAGGTDTQYF
V: TRBV7-2
size: .
D: TRBD2
J: TRBJ2-3

DNA: TGTGCCAGCAGTGGGGACTACTACGAGCAGTACTTC
CDR3: CASSGDYYEQYF
V: TRBV2
size: .
D: TRBD2
J: TRBJ2-7

DNA: TGCGCCAGCAGCCGAACTAGCGGGATGCGGGAGACCCAGTACTTC
CDR3: CASSRTSGMRETQYF
V: TRBV5-1
size: .
D: TRBD2
J: TRBJ2-5

DNA: TGTGCCAGCAAAGATACGGGGGTTCGTTACAATGAGCAGTTCTTC
CDR3: CASKDTGVRYNEQFF
V: TRBV2
size: .
D: .
J: TRBJ2-1

DNA: TGTGCCAGCAGCAAAAAACGCCGCACCTACAATGAGCAGTTCTTC
CDR3: CASSKKRRTYNEQFF
V: TRBV21-1
size: few
D: .
J: TRBJ2-1

DNA: TGTGCCAGCGGGCGGGCAGGGGTTTGGTACGAGCAGTACTTC
CDR3: CASGRAGVWYEQYF
V: TRBV28
size: once
D: .
J: TRBJ2-7

DNA: TGCAGCGCTGAACGGGGCGGGAATGGTTACGAGCAGTACTTC
CDR3: CSAERGGNGYEQYF
V: TRBV29-1
size: .
D: .
J: TRBJ2-7

DNA: TGTGCCTGCAGGCCGGGACTAGCCTCAGATACGCAGTATTTT
CDR3: CACRPGLASDTQYF
V: TRBV28
size: .
D: TRBD2
J: TRBJ2-3

DNA: TGTGCCAGCAGCCTGGCGGGTGGGTATGAAGCTTTCTTT
CDR3: CASSLAGGYEAFF
V: TRBV5-6
size: .
D: .
J: TRBJ1-1

DNA: TGCAGCGCCCCCAGCCGGCTAGCGGTATACAGTGAGCAGTTCTTC
CDR3: CSAPSRLAVYSEQFF
V: TRBV29-1
size: .
D: TRBD2
J: TRBJ2-1

DNA: TGTGCCAGCAGCTTAGCTGGGAGGCGACTGTTTTTT
CDR3: CASSLAGRRLFF
V: TRBV7-2
size: few
D: .
J: TRBJ1-4

DNA: TGTGCCAGCAGTGGGAGGACAGGGGCGAGGGAGCATTACTTC
CDR3: CASSGRTGAREHYF
V: TRBV2
size: .
D: TRBD1
J: TRBJ2-7

DNA: TGTGCCAGCAGCTTGTACGACAGGGGGCATGATACGCAGTATTTT
CDR3: CASSLYDRGHDTQYF
V: TRBV5-6
size: few
D: TRBD1
J: TRBJ2-3

DNA: TGTGCCCACGGACAGGGACCGACCTACGAGCAGTACTTC
CDR3: CAHGQGPTYEQYF
V: TRBV6-1
size: few
D: TRBD1
J: TRBJ2-7

DNA: TGTGCCAGCAGGAGGGACGACACTGAAGCTTTTTTT
CDR3: CASRRDDTEAFF
V: TRBV7-2
size: .
D: .
J: TRBJ1-1

DNA: TGCGCCAGCAGCCAAAACCCCAGAGGGGCTAATTCACCCCTCCACTTT
CDR3: CASSQNPRGANSPLHF
V: TRBV4-3
size: .
D: .
J: TRBJ1-6

DNA: TGCAGCGTTCCGGCGTCGCTAGCGGGAGGACCAAACTCCTACAATGGGCAGTTCTTC
CDR3: CSVPASLAGGPNSYNGQFF
V: TRBV29-1
size: .
D: TRBD2
J: TRBJ2-1

DNA: TGTGCCACCAGCAGCGAGACTTGGGGGTTCTACAATGAGCAGTTCTTC
CDR3: CATSSETWGFYNEQFF
V: TRBV15
size: once
D: .
J: TRBJ2-1